Shown below are 3 T cell receptor beta chains from a single sample sequenced in a study of blood T cell repertoires in COVID-19. The table came from immunoSEQ multiplex PCR; TCRdb's copy has only in-frame clones and leaves some out. The table lists 250,000 to 300,000 clones, about 81% of them singletons. Sequenced material: PBMCs or T cells enriched from blood (not recorded which). The receptors derive from a man aged 25-45 years with acute COVID-19.

V usage is TRBV19 and J usage is TRBJ1-5; tentative D call: TRBD1 (5 bases). V was shortened by 3 bases and J by 0 bases, with 18 bases between the two germline ends. The CDR3 is 18 amino acids. Germline V gene sequence: CDR1 LNHDA, CDR2 SQIVND (reference sequence). The CDR3 sequence is CASSIAPIQGYSNQPQHF. The CDR3 DNA is TGTGCCAGTAGTATTGCCCCTATCCAGGGCTATAGCAATCAGCCCCAGCATTTT.

The chain employs TRBV27 and TRBJ2-7, with 7 positions matching TRBD1. The CDR3 is 8 amino acids. Germline V lookup: CDR1 MNHEY, CDR2 SMNVEV (reference sequence). The CDR3 region has the DNA TGTGCCAGCAGTTGGGACAGCGTC. Translation gives CASSWDSV.

The rearrangement links TRBV5-1 to TRBJ1-1; D uncertain. Trimming removed 4 bases from V and 1 base from J, with 14 bases in between. The length of the CDR3 is 15 residues. CDR1 and CDR2 from the germline V gene are SGHRS and YFSETQ. CDR3 sequence: CASSPKTQANTEAFF. The DNA of the CDR3 is TGCGCCAGCAGCCCTAAAACTCAGGCGAACACTGAAGCTTTCTTT.